These 15 T cell receptor beta chains were sequenced from one sample in a study of OX40 agonist ivuxolimab in advanced cancers. The repertoire was sequenced with immunoSEQ multiplex PCR; TCRdb's copy has only in-frame clones and lacks some. The sample lists some 10,000 clones; 70% to 90% were seen once. The starting material was CD4+ or CD8+ T cells sorted from blood, obtained in a trial of the OX40 agonist ivuxolimab. The receptors here all came from an adult with an advanced solid tumor such as melanoma, head and neck, liver or kidney cancer.

The gene calls are TRBV6-5 and TRBJ1-1; a possible D gene is TRBD1 (5 bases). CDR1 is MNHEY, CDR2 SVGAGI, per germline. The length of the CDR3 is 11 residues. V lost 7 bases and J 5 bases, leaving 8 bases between the germline ends. CDR3 amino acids: CASIRGTEAFF. The DNA of the CDR3 is TGTGCCAGCATCCGGGGGACTGAAGCTTTCTTT.

The chain carries TRBV4-3 and TRBJ2-7; TRBD2 matches 7 bases. Unmatched junction bases numbered 7, after V lost 2 bases and J lost 6 bases. The length of the CDR3 is 14 residues. The germline V gene encodes CDR1 LGHNA and CDR2 YSLEER. The DNA of the CDR3 is TGCGCCAGCAGCCAATCTAGGGGAGGGAGCGAGCAGTACTTC. As protein: CASSQSRGGSEQYF.

The V and J genes are TRBV30 and TRBJ2-2, with 9 positions matching TRBD1. Unmatched junction bases numbered 1, after V lost 2 bases and J lost 6 bases. The CDR3 sequence is 13 residues long. Germline V gene lookup returns CDR1 GTSNPN and CDR2 SVGIG (reference sequence). In DNA, the CDR3 is TGTGCCTGGAGTCGACAGGGGGCCGGGGAGCTGTTTTTT. Translated, it gives CAWSRQGAGELFF.

The CDR3: CATSRTGLEQFF. The CDR3 bases are TGTGCCACCAGCAGGACAGGGCTTGAGCAGTTCTTC. The V call is TRBV15, the J call TRBJ2-1, with 7 bases lining up with TRBD1. CDR1 and CDR2 from the germline V gene are LNHNV and YYDKDF (reference sequence). The J segment lost 9 bases and the V segment lost 3 bases, leaving 2 bases of the junction unmatched. The length of the CDR3 is 12 residues.

This chain uses TRBV9 with TRBJ2-3; TRBD2 is a possible D gene (6 bases). Germline V gives CDR1 SGDLS, CDR2 YYNGEE. V lost 5 bases and J lost 4, with 14 bases in between. The CDR3 extends over 14 amino acids. In DNA form, the CDR3 reads TGTGCCAGCAGTGCCTGGGGGGTATCAGATACGCAGTATTTT. This codes for CASSAWGVSDTQYF.

This clone has a single count. The chain employs TRBV7-8 and TRBJ2-3, with D uncertain. The V gene lost 10 bases and the J gene lost 4 bases, with 15 bases spanning the gap. This CDR3 region has 13 residues. CDR1 is SGHVS and CDR2 is FQNEAQ in the germline V gene. As DNA, the CDR3 is TGTGCCACCCTGCCGAGGAGATCAGATACGCAGTATTTT. This sequence encodes CATLPRRSDTQYF. The full variable domain, in which reference TRBV7-8 and TRBJ2-3 provide the parts outside the CDR3, is GAGVSQSPRYKVAKRGQDVALRCDPISGHVSLFWYQQALGQGPEFLTYFQNEAQLDKSGLPSDRFFAERPEGSVSTLKIQRTQQEDSAVYLCATLPRRSDTQYFGPGTRLTVL.

This sequence joins TRBV28 and TRBJ1-5; 9 nucleotides line up with TRBD1. V shed 5 bases and J 6 bases; nucleotides not matched to a gene: 11. The CDR3 spans 16 residues. The V gene's germline CDR1 is MDHEN and CDR2 SYDVKM. Here the CDR3 reads CASSRGQGREVQPQHF. The CDR3 DNA reads TGTGCCAGCAGTCGGGGACAGGGAAGGGAGGTTCAGCCCCAGCATTTT.

The V call is TRBV7-9, the J call TRBJ2-3; 9 nucleotides match TRBD1. Germline loops: CDR1 SEHNR, CDR2 FQNEAQ (reference sequence). The CDR3 has 16 amino acids. V shed 5 bases and J 2 bases; nucleotides not matched to a gene: 8. This chain's CDR3 is CASSPSTGGITDTQYF. CDR3 bases: TGTGCCAGCAGCCCATCGACAGGGGGGATCACAGATACGCAGTATTTT.

The J gene is TRBJ1-1, the V gene TRBV27, with D unclear. Germline CDR1 and CDR2: MNHEY and SMNVEV (reference sequence). The V and J ends lost 10 bases and 2 bases respectively, with 14 bases between them. This CDR3 has 13 residues. The CDR3 DNA sequence: TGTGCCACCGGGCGCGGTGGAAACACTGAAGCTTTCTTT. Translating it yields CATGRGGNTEAFF.

The chain is built from TRBV7-2 and TRBJ2-1; 10 bases align to TRBD2. The germline V gene encodes CDR1 SGHTA and CDR2 FQGNSA. The trim removed 5 bases at V and 7 bases at J, leaving 11 bases unmatched. The CDR3 runs to 16 residues. For the CDR3, the DNA is TGTGCCAGCAGCCCGAAAGCGGGAGGGGGTTGGAATGAGCAGTTCTTC. Protein sequence: CASSPKAGGGWNEQFF.

This clone has more than one count but fewer than ten. The V and J genes are TRBV28 and TRBJ2-1, with 13 bases fitting TRBD2. From germline, CDR1 is MDHEN and CDR2 SYDVKM. Unmatched junction bases numbered 5, after V lost 10 bases and J lost 2 bases. CDR3 length equals 15 residues. CDR3 DNA sequence: TGTGCCACCCTCGGGACTAGCGGGACCTACAATGAGCAGTTCTTC. This sequence encodes CATLGTSGTYNEQFF.

The chain uses TRBV19 and TRBJ1-5; weak D call: TRBD1 (5 bases). Germline values: CDR1 LNHDA, CDR2 SQIVND (reference sequence). V was clipped by 8 bases and J by 3 bases, with 11 bases between them. The length of the CDR3 is 13 residues. The CDR3 sequence is CASADRYNQPQHF. CDR3 nucleotide sequence: TGTGCCAGTGCCGACAGATACAATCAGCCCCAGCATTTT. The full variable domain, in which reference TRBV19 and TRBJ1-5 provide the parts outside the CDR3, is DGGITQSPKYLFRKEGQNVTLSCEQNLNHDAMYWYRQDPGQGLRLIYYSQIVNDFQKGDIAEGYSVSREKKESFPLTVTSAQKNPTAFYLCASADRYNQPQHFGDGTRLSIL.

This sequence joins TRBV5-4 and TRBJ2-1; D is perhaps TRBD2 (6 bases). The ends were cut back, 5 bases at V and 8 bases at J, with 11 bases in the middle. The CDR3 totals 12 residues. CDR1 is SGHNT and CDR2 is YYREEE in the germline V gene (reference sequence). The CDR3 region has the DNA TGTGCCAGCAGGACCGGGGGTTATGAGCAGTTCTTC. Translated, it gives CASRTGGYEQFF. Full variable domain (missing parts from reference TRBV5-4 and TRBJ2-1): ETGVTQSPTHLIKTRGQQVTLRCSSQSGHNTVSWYQQALGQGPQFIFQYYREEENGRGNFPPRFSGLQFPNYSSELNVNALELDDSALYLCASRTGGYEQFFGPGTRLTVL.

This clone was found a few times. The chain joins TRBV5-6 to TRBJ1-2, with D tentatively TRBD1 (5 bases). V gave up 1 base and J gave up 4 bases, with 5 bases separating them. This CDR3 comprises 12 residues. The germline V gene has CDR1 SGHDT and CDR2 YYEEEE. The CDR3 reads CASSLQGYGYTF. For the CDR3, the DNA is TGTGCCAGCAGCTTGCAGGGCTATGGCTACACCTTC. The full variable domain, in which reference TRBV5-6 and TRBJ1-2 provide the parts outside the CDR3, is DAGVTQSPTHLIKTRGQQVTLRCSPKSGHDTVSWYQQALGQGPQFIFQYYEEEERQRGNFPDRFSGHQFPNYSSELNVNALLLGDSALYLCASSLQGYGYTFGSGTRLTVV.

The J gene is TRBJ2-2, the V gene TRBV5-5; D not certain. The germline V gene has CDR1 SGHKS and CDR2 YYEKEE (reference sequence). The CDR3 extends over 15 amino acids. The V end was cut by 0 bases, the J end by 1 base, with 7 bases between. The CDR3 sequence: CASSLGTGNTGELFF. The CDR3 DNA is TGTGCCAGCAGCTTGGGGACGGGGAACACCGGGGAGCTGTTTTTT.